This TCR beta chain derives from a study of lymphopenia after photon versus proton radiotherapy. Some clones are missing from TCRdb's copy, which holds only in-frame ones; the method was immunoSEQ multiplex PCR. The table includes roughly 76,000 clones, roughly 90% detected once. On this clone: Its antigen is currently unknown.

The CDR3 contains 14 residues. CDR1 and CDR2 from the germline V gene are MNHEY and SVGAGI. Trimming pared 4 bases from V and 5 bases from J, leaving 14 bases between. Study-wide findings and caveats: Proton therapy kept repertoires fairly stable, unlike photons, which gained effector/memory cells.

Specimen: peripheral blood, collected from a patient treated with photon-based radiotherapy. The origin of this receptor is a woman in her thirties or forties with cholangiocarcinoma. V is TRBV6-5 and J is TRBJ2-5, with TRBD2 as a possible D gene (7 bases). DNA for the CDR3: TGTGCCAGCAGTTCGAGGGGGGGCGTGGAGACCCAGTACTTC. It specifies CASSSRGGVETQYF.